This passage covers 5 T cell receptor beta chains from one sample sequenced in a study of long-term antiretroviral therapy in people with HIV. At the survey level, the v3.0 immunoSEQ assay was run. Produced via immunoSEQ multiplex PCR; TCRdb's table is partial and in-frame only. Among around 25,000 clones listed, 95% were seen once. This sample comprised unsorted PBMCs, obtained around 5 years after starting antiretroviral therapy. The receptors here all came from a woman aged 45-60 years with HIV.

The chain links TRBV6-5 to TRBJ2-2, with D possibly TRBD1 on 6 matching bases. The ends were cut back, 0 bases at V and 4 bases at J, with 12 bases in the middle. This CDR3 has 16 residues. The germline CDR1 and CDR2 sequences are MNHEY and SVGAGI. The CDR3 loop is CASSYSPRGGTGELFF. CDR3 nucleotide sequence: TGTGCCAGCAGTTACTCGCCCAGGGGTGGCACCGGGGAGCTGTTTTTT.

The table lists this clone with a count of one. The chain couples TRBV29-1 to TRBJ2-3; D is possibly TRBD1 (6 bases). The CDR3 has 12 residues. CDR1 is SQVTM, CDR2 ANQGSEA, per germline. The germline V and J ends were trimmed by 7 bases and 6 bases, with 14 bases remaining between them. As DNA, the CDR3 is TGCAGCGCTCGGGACAATTGGGATACGCAGTATTTT. Amino acid sequence: CSARDNWDTQYF.

This chain links TRBV13 with TRBJ2-1, with TRBD2 matching 13 bases. With V trimmed by 2 bases and J by 2 bases, 9 bases remained unmatched. The CDR3 contains 19 residues. The germline V gene has CDR1 PRHDT and CDR2 FYEKMQ (reference sequence). The CDR3 coding sequence is TGTGCCAGCAGCTTATATGGCTGGACTAGCGGGGGCACCTACAATGAGCAGTTCTTC. Its translation is CASSLYGWTSGGTYNEQFF. Using reference TRBV13 and TRBJ2-1 for the parts outside the CDR3, the full variable domain is AAGVIQSPRHLIKEKRETATLKCYPIPRHDTVYWYQQGPGQDPQFLISFYEKMQSDKGSIPDRFSAQQFSDYHSELNMSSLELGDSALYFCASSLYGWTSGGTYNEQFFGPGTRLTVL.

The chain links TRBV4-2 to TRBJ2-1, with 8 nucleotides matching TRBD2. CDR3 length: 17 amino acids. The junction had 12 bases not matched to a gene; V was cut back by 1 base and J by 7 bases. CDR1 is LGHNA and CDR2 is YNFKEQ in the germline V gene. The CDR3 region has the DNA TGTGCCAGCAGCCAAGCTGAGTTGGCTAGCGGGTGGAATGAGCAGTTCTTC. Amino acid sequence: CASSQAELASGWNEQFF.

This clone was counted a single time. The chain is built from TRBV9 and TRBJ2-7; 11 nucleotides line up with TRBD2. The CDR3 runs 15 residues. Germline V gene lookup returns CDR1 SGDLS and CDR2 YYNGEE. Losses at the gene ends were 4 bases for V and 4 bases for J; bases not matched to a gene: 7. Here the CDR3 reads CASSPGLAESYEQYF. The CDR3 coding sequence is TGTGCCAGCAGCCCGGGACTAGCGGAATCGTACGAGCAGTACTTC.